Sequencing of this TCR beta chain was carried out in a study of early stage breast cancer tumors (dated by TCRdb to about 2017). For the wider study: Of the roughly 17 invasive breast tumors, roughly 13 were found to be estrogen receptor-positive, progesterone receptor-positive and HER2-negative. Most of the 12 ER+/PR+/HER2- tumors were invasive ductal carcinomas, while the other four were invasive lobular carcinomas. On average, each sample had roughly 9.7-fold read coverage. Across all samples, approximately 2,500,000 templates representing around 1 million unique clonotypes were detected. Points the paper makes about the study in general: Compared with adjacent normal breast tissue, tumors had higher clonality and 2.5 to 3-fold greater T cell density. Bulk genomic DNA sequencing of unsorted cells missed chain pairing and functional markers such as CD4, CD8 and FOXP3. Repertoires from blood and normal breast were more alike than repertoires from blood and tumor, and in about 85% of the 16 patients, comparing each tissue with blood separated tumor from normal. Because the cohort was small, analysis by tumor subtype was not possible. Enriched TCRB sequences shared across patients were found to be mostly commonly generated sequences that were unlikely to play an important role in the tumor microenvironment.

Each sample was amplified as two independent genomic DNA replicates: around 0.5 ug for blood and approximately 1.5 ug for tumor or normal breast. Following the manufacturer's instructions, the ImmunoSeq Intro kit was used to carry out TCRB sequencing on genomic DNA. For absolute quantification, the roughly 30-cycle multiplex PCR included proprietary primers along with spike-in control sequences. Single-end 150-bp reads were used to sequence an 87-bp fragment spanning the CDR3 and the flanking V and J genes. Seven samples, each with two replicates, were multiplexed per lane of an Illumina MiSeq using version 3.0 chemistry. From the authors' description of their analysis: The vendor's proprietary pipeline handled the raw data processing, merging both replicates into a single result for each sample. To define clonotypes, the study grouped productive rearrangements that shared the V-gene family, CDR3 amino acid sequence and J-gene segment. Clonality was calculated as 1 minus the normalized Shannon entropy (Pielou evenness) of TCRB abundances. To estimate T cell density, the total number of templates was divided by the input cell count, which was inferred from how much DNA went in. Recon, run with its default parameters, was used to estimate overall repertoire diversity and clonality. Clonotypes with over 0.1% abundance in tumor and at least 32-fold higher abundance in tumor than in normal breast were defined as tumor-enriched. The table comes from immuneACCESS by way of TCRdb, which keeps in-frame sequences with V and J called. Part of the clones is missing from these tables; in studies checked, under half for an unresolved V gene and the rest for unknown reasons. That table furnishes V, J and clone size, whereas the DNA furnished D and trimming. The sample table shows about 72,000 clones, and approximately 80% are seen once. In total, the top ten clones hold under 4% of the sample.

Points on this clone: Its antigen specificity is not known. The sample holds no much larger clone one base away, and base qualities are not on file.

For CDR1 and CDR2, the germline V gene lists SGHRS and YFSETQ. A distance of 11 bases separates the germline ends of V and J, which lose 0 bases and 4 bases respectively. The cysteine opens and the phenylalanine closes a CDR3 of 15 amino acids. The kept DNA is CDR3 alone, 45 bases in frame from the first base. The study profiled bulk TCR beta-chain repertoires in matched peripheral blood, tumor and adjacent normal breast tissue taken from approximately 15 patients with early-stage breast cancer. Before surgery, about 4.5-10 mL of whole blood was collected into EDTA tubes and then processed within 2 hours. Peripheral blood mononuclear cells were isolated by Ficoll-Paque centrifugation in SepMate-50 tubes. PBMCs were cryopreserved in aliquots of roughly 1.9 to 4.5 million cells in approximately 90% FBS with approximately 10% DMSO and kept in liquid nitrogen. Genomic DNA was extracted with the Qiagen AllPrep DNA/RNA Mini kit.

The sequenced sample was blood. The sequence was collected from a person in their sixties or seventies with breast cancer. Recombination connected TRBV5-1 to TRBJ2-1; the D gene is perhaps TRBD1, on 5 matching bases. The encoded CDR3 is CASSLGGHAYNEQFF. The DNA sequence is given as TGCGCCAGCAGCTTGGGCGGACATGCGTACAATGAGCAGTTCTTC.